This T cell receptor beta chain stems from a study of blood T cell repertoires in COVID-19. Trimming removed 2 bases from V and 0 bases from J, with 11 bases in between. The germline V gene encodes CDR1 MDHEN and CDR2 SYDVKM. The CDR3 contains 15 residues. For recovered donors of Cohort 3, there were two negative PCRs, clearance, or symptom resolution. TCRdb's copy holds only in-frame clones and misses some; the assay was immunoSEQ multiplex PCR. The sample has 140,000 to 150,000 clones, around 87% seen once. The sequencing input was PBMCs or T cells enriched from blood (not recorded which). The V and J genes are TRBV28 and TRBJ2-7, with D hard to call. The receptor was derived from a man aged 55 to 70 who had recovered from COVID-19. CDR3: CASSLVASSSYEQYF. The CDR3 nucleotides are TGTGCCAGCAGTTTAGTGGCCAGTTCCTCCTACGAGCAGTACTTC.